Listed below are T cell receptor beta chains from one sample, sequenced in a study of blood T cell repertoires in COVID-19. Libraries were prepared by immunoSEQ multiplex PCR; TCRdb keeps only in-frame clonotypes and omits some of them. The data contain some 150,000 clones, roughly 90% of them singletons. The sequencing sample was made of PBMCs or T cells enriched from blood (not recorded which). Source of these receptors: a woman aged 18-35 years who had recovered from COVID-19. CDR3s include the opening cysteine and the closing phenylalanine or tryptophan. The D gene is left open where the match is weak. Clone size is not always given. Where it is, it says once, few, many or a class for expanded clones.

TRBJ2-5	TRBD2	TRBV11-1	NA	CASSLWGEGVRETQYF	TGTGCCAGCAGCCTATGGGGGGAGGGCGTCCGGGAGACCCAGTACTTC
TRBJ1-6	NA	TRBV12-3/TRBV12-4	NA	CASSLLVGSPLHF	TGTGCCAGCAGTTTATTAGTCGGTTCACCCCTCCACTTT
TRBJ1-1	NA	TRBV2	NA	CAGREFNTEAFF	TGTGCCGGCAGGGAATTTAATACTGAAGCTTTCTTT
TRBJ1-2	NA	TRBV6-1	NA	CASSGGRARWANYGYTF	TGTGCCAGCAGTGGTGGCAGGGCGAGGTGGGCGAACTATGGCTACACCTTC
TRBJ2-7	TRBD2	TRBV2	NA	CASSEGLAEYYEQYF	TGTGCCAGCAGTGAAGGACTAGCGGAATACTACGAGCAGTACTTC
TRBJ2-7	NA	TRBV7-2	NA	CASSLVPIGYEQYF	TGTGCCAGCAGCTTAGTTCCTATTGGCTACGAGCAGTACTTC
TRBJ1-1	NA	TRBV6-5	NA	CASSPGGGRETEAFF	TGTGCCAGCAGTCCGGGGGGAGGGCGAGAAACTGAAGCTTTCTTT
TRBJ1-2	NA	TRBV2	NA	CASGGFYGYTF	TGTGCCAGCGGGGGCTTCTATGGCTACACCTTC
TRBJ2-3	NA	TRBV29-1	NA	CSVEHRGSSTDTQYF	TGCAGCGTTGAACACCGAGGGAGCAGCACAGATACGCAGTATTTT
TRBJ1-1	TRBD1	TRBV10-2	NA	CASSPGTGGIGNTEAFF	TGCGCCAGCAGTCCCGGGACAGGGGGCATTGGGAACACTGAAGCTTTCTTT
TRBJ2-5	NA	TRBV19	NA	CASSRAGETQYF	TGTGCCTCCTCCCGAGCCGGGGAGACCCAGTACTTC
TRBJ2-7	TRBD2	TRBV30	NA	CAWGTLRGSGKQYF	TGTGCCTGGGGAACCCTCCGAGGTAGCGGGAAGCAGTACTTC
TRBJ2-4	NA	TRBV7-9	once	CASSLSGQAGRNSIQYF	TGTGCCAGCAGCTTATCGGGTCAAGCGGGCCGTAATAGCATTCAGTACTTC
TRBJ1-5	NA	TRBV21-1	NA	CASSPRTGKGQPQHF	TGTGCCAGCAGCCCGCGGACAGGGAAAGGTCAGCCCCAGCATTTT
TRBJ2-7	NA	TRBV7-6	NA	CASSLSLWRDEQYF	TGTGCCAGCAGCTTATCCCTTTGGCGGGACGAGCAGTACTTC
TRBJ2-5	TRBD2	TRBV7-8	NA	CASSPVGLAGGRQTQYF	TGTGCCAGCAGCCCAGTGGGACTAGCGGGAGGGCGGCAGACCCAGTACTTC
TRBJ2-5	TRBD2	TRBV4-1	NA	CASSRGTSTETQYF	TGCGCCAGCAGCCGGGGGACTAGTACAGAGACCCAGTACTTC
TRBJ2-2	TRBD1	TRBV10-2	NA	CASNRGPPQIPGELFF	TGCGCCAGTAACAGGGGGCCTCCTCAAATACCCGGGGAGCTGTTTTTT
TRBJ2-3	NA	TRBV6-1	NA	CASSESLGSSTDTQYF	TGTGCCAGCAGTGAAAGCCTCGGGTCCTCCACAGATACGCAGTATTTT
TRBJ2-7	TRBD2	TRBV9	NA	CASSLAGGPPYEQYF	TGTGCCAGCAGCTTAGCGGGAGGGCCTCCCTACGAGCAGTACTTC
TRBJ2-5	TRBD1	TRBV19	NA	CASSIGTGVETQYF	TGTGCCAGTAGTATCGGTACAGGGGTGGAGACCCAGTACTTC
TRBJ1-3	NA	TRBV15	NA	CATSSGAGNTIYF	TGTGCCACCAGCAGCGGGGCTGGAAACACCATATATTTT
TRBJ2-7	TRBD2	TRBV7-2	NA	CASSLWLAGNYEQYF	TGTGCCAGCAGCTTATGGCTAGCGGGAAACTACGAGCAGTACTTC
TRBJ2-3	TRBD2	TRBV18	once	CASSRGTSAPTDTQYF	TGTGCCAGCTCACGGGGGACTAGCGCCCCCACAGATACGCAGTATTTT
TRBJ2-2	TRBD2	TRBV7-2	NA	CASSFAMGREGPNTGELFF	TGTGCCAGCAGCTTCGCTATGGGGCGGGAGGGCCCCAACACCGGGGAGCTGTTTTTT
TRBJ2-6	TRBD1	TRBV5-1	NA	CASTLQGMSGANVLTF	TGCGCCAGCACCCTACAGGGGATGTCGGGGGCCAACGTCCTGACTTTC
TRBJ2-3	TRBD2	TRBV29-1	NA	CSVSQSSGGTDTQYF	TGCAGCGTCTCCCAATCTAGCGGGGGCACAGATACGCAGTATTTT